This is a list of T cell receptor beta chains from one sample in a study of radiotherapy plus CTLA-4 blockade in lung cancer. This table comes from immunoSEQ multiplex PCR, and its TCRdb copy is limited to in-frame clones, with some not included. The sample contains about 28,000 clones, under 80% of which appear only once. The sequencing used peripheral blood, collected from a patient treated with radiotherapy plus ipilimumab. The origin of the receptors is a human donor with non-small cell lung cancer who had stable disease on radiotherapy plus ipilimumab. Each CDR3 is given with its conserved first and last residue. Each record gives: CDR3 DNA, CDR3 protein, clone size, J gene, D gene, V gene. The D gene is left open where the match is weak. The size field is filled for only some rows; it gives once, few, many or a size class.

DNA: TGTGCCAGCAGTGAAGCTGGGGAGGGGAGCTATGGCTACACCTTC
CDR3: CASSEAGEGSYGYTF
size: NA
J: TRBJ1-2
D: NA
V: TRBV6-1

DNA: TGTGCCAGCAGTGACAGGCCGAGCACTGAAGCTTTCTTT
CDR3: CASSDRPSTEAFF
size: NA
J: TRBJ1-1
D: NA
V: TRBV2

DNA: TGTGCCAGCAGCCCTACTGTAGGGGCGAACTATGGCTACACCTTC
CDR3: CASSPTVGANYGYTF
size: few
J: TRBJ1-2
D: NA
V: TRBV14

DNA: TGTGCCAGCAGCTTACCTTTTGCTGAAGCTTTCTTT
CDR3: CASSLPFAEAFF
size: NA
J: TRBJ1-1
D: NA
V: TRBV7-2

DNA: TGCAGCGCCCGCCAGGCCGGAAACACCATATATTTT
CDR3: CSARQAGNTIYF
size: NA
J: TRBJ1-3
D: NA
V: TRBV29-1

DNA: TGTGCCAGCAGCTTAGAGGGATCCTACTACAATGAGCAGTTCTTC
CDR3: CASSLEGSYYNEQFF
size: NA
J: TRBJ2-1
D: NA
V: TRBV5-5

DNA: TGTGCCAGCAGTGAATTCCGTGGGTCCTATAATTCACCCCTCCACTTT
CDR3: CASSEFRGSYNSPLHF
size: NA
J: TRBJ1-6
D: NA
V: TRBV25-1

DNA: TGTGCCAGCAGCTTGGCGGGGCGGCAAGAGACCCAGTACTTC
CDR3: CASSLAGRQETQYF
size: NA
J: TRBJ2-5
D: NA
V: TRBV5-4

DNA: TGTGCCTGGAAATGGGGCAGGGGGAGAAACACCATATATTTT
CDR3: CAWKWGRGRNTIYF
size: NA
J: TRBJ1-3
D: TRBD1
V: TRBV30

DNA: TGCAGCGTTGATGCCCAGGGCGGTACCGGGGAGCTGTTTTTT
CDR3: CSVDAQGGTGELFF
size: NA
J: TRBJ2-2
D: NA
V: TRBV29-1

DNA: TGTGCCAGTAGTATAGGGACCTTTAACACTGAAGCTTTCTTT
CDR3: CASSIGTFNTEAFF
size: NA
J: TRBJ1-1
D: NA
V: TRBV19

DNA: TGTGCCAGCAGCCTACTAGCGGGGGGGCCGTACGAGCAGTACTTC
CDR3: CASSLLAGGPYEQYF
size: few
J: TRBJ2-7
D: TRBD2
V: TRBV11-2

DNA: TGCGCCAGCAGCCAAGAAAGGGGTAATTCACCCCTCCACTTT
CDR3: CASSQERGNSPLHF
size: few
J: TRBJ1-6
D: NA
V: TRBV5-1

DNA: TGTGCCAGCAGCTCATATAGCGGTGGTCCCACAGATACGCAGTATTTT
CDR3: CASSSYSGGPTDTQYF
size: NA
J: TRBJ2-3
D: NA
V: TRBV7-2

DNA: TGTGCCAGCAGCCAAGGTTGGGGGTTCTATGGCTACACCTTC
CDR3: CASSQGWGFYGYTF
size: NA
J: TRBJ1-2
D: NA
V: TRBV14

DNA: TGTGCCAGCAGTAATCCAACCGGGACAGGGGGCTATGGCTACACCTTC
CDR3: CASSNPTGTGGYGYTF
size: NA
J: TRBJ1-2
D: TRBD1
V: TRBV6-6

DNA: TGTGCCACGGGCCCGGACAGCTTCACCGGGGAGCTGTTTTTT
CDR3: CATGPDSFTGELFF
size: NA
J: TRBJ2-2
D: NA
V: TRBV6-5

DNA: TGTGCCAGCAGCTCACAGGGGGGCTATTCACCCCTCCACTTT
CDR3: CASSSQGGYSPLHF
size: few
J: TRBJ1-6
D: TRBD1
V: TRBV9

DNA: TGCGCCAGCAGCTCCGGGGGGGAGAGACATGAGCAGTTCTTC
CDR3: CASSSGGERHEQFF
size: NA
J: TRBJ2-1
D: TRBD2
V: TRBV5-1

DNA: TGTGCCAGCAGCAAACACCCGACAGAGCAAGAGACCCAGTACTTC
CDR3: CASSKHPTEQETQYF
size: NA
J: TRBJ2-5
D: NA
V: TRBV5-4

DNA: TGTGCCTGGGCTACAGGGGAAGGAAGCAATCAGCCCCAGCATTTT
CDR3: CAWATGEGSNQPQHF
size: NA
J: TRBJ1-5
D: TRBD1
V: TRBV30

DNA: TGCGCCAGTAGTATAGCAGGCTTCGGAAGTTCGTATGGCTACACCTTC
CDR3: CASSIAGFGSSYGYTF
size: NA
J: TRBJ1-2
D: NA
V: TRBV19

DNA: TGTGCCAGTAGGCAGGTCTCGCATACTAACTATGGCTACACCTTC
CDR3: CASRQVSHTNYGYTF
size: NA
J: TRBJ1-2
D: NA
V: TRBV19

DNA: TGTGCCAGCAGCAATGGGGGACCGGGACAGGGGGTATGGGCCGGGGAGCTGTTTTTT
CDR3: CASSNGGPGQGVWAGELFF
size: NA
J: TRBJ2-2
D: TRBD1
V: TRBV5-4

DNA: TGTGCCAGCAGTTTCGGACTAGCGGGGGGCCTAGGCAATGAGCAGTTCTTC
CDR3: CASSFGLAGGLGNEQFF
size: few
J: TRBJ2-1
D: TRBD2
V: TRBV27

DNA: TGTGCCAGCAGTTTAAACAGGGGGGATTCACCCCTCCACTTT
CDR3: CASSLNRGDSPLHF
size: NA
J: TRBJ1-6
D: TRBD1
V: TRBV27

DNA: TGCGCCAGCAGCCAAGGGACAAAAGCCTACGAGCAGTACTTC
CDR3: CASSQGTKAYEQYF
size: few
J: TRBJ2-7
D: NA
V: TRBV4-3